These 27 T cell receptor beta chains were sequenced from one sample in a study of T cell responses to AZD1222 COVID-19 vaccine. This table comes from immunoSEQ multiplex PCR, and its TCRdb copy is limited to in-frame clones, with some not included. The sample lists under 150,000 clones, around nine tenths occurring once. The sequencing used peripheral blood, collected 28 days after the second AZD1222 dose. The receptors originated from an adult who received the AZD1222 COVID-19 vaccine.

This chain's CDR3 is CASSYSGGYQDYGYTF. The CDR3 nucleotides are TGTGCCAGCAGTTACTCCGGAGGGTATCAGGACTATGGCTACACCTTC. The chain uses TRBV6-5 and TRBJ1-2, with unresolved D. Germline V gives CDR1 MNHEY, CDR2 SVGAGI. Trimming removed 0 bases at V and 3 bases at J, with 14 bases between. This CDR3 region has 16 residues.

This rearrangement joins TRBV15 to TRBJ1-3; D gene ambiguous. Germline assignment: CDR1 LNHNV and CDR2 YYDKDF (reference sequence). The CDR3 totals 12 residues. The germline V and J ends were trimmed by 5 bases and 0 bases, with 2 bases remaining between them. Here the CDR3 reads CATSRSGNTIYF. The CDR3 DNA reads as TGTGCCACCAGCCGCTCTGGAAACACCATATATTTT.

The CDR3 nucleotides read TGTGCCAGCAGTCGATCCGGGGAGCTGTTTTTT. The encoded protein is CASSRSGELFF. The chain links TRBV28 to TRBJ2-2; no clear D gene. The CDR3 runs 11 residues. The germline gives CDR1 MDHEN, CDR2 SYDVKM. Trimming cost V 5 bases and J 6 bases, with 4 bases left between them. Full variable domain (missing parts from reference TRBV28 and TRBJ2-2): DVKVTQSSRYLVKRTGEKVFLECVQDMDHENMFWYRQDPGLGLRLIYFSYDVKMKEKGDIPEGYSVSREKKERFSLILESASTNQTSMYLCASSRSGELFFGEGSRLTVL.

The chain carries TRBV12-5 and TRBJ1-1; the D gene is possibly TRBD1 (5 bases). V lost 5 bases and J 0 bases, leaving 13 bases between the germline ends. There are 15 residues in the CDR3. Germline CDR1 reads LGHNT; CDR2 reads FRNRAP. CDR3: CASGQPGGVNTEAFF. CDR3 nucleotides: TGTGCTAGTGGTCAACCGGGGGGGGTGAACACTGAAGCTTTCTTT.

This rearrangement joins TRBV5-1 to TRBJ2-3; TRBD2 aligns across 11 bases. The CDR3 length is 18 residues. V shed 5 bases and J 4 bases; nucleotides not matched to a gene: 15. Germline V CDR1 and CDR2: SGHRS, YFSETQ. The CDR3, as DNA: TGCGCCAGCAGGCCGGGACTAGCGGACGCACGGTCAGCAGATACGCAGTATTTT. Residues: CASRPGLADARSADTQYF.

This clone has a single count. The rearrangement joins TRBV28 to TRBJ2-5; 11 positions agree with TRBD1. The J segment lost 0 bases and the V segment lost 4 bases, leaving 7 bases of the junction unmatched. The CDR3 consists of 17 residues. Germline assignment: CDR1 MDHEN and CDR2 SYDVKM. The CDR3 DNA follows: TGTGCCAGCAGTTACCCCGGACAGGGGGCATACCAAGAGACCCAGTACTTC. It specifies CASSYPGQGAYQETQYF.

DNA of the CDR3: TGTGCCAGCAGCTTGGAGGCAAGCGCTAACTATGGCTACACCTTC. This translates into CASSLEASANYGYTF. The chain employs TRBV5-4 and TRBJ1-2; the D is unclear. V lost 0 bases, J lost 0 bases, and 9 bases lay in between. The germline gives CDR1 SGHNT, CDR2 YYREEE (reference sequence). The CDR3 is 15 amino acids.

This clone was found a few times. The chain is built from TRBV18 and TRBJ1-2, with a possible D match to TRBD1 (6 bases). V lost 6 bases and J 4 bases, leaving 18 bases between the germline ends. There are 15 residues in the CDR3. Germline V lookup: CDR1 KGHSH, CDR2 LQKENI. The CDR3: CASSPYREEGYGYTF. The CDR3 DNA reads TGTGCCAGCTCGCCATACAGGGAAGAGGGCTATGGCTACACCTTC.

The J gene is TRBJ1-2, the V gene TRBV5-4; a weak D match, TRBD1 (5 bases). Germline V gene data show CDR1 as SGHNT and CDR2 as YYREEE (reference sequence). The CDR3 covers 14 residues. Trimming removed 5 bases at V and 2 bases at J, with 13 bases between. The CDR3 sequence is CASRLNRQNYGYTF. CDR3 nucleotides: TGTGCCAGCAGGTTGAACAGACAGAACTATGGCTACACCTTC.

The chain combines TRBV4-1 with TRBJ2-1; 7 bases are a match to TRBD2. The germline V gene has CDR1 MGHRA and CDR2 YSYEKL. J gave up 0 bases and V 7 bases, and 6 bases lay outside the gene matches. The CDR3 loop spans 15 amino acids. CDR3 DNA: TGCGCCAGCACCCTACTAGCGAACTCCTACAATGAGCAGTTCTTC. The encoded protein is CASTLLANSYNEQFF.

The chain joins TRBV27 to TRBJ1-2, with TRBD1 as a possible D gene (6 bases). The germline V gene encodes CDR1 MNHEY and CDR2 SMNVEV (reference sequence). The CDR3 totals 15 residues. V dropped 4 bases and J dropped 6 bases, with 18 bases sitting between them. The CDR3 region has the DNA TGTGCCAGCAGTTCGGCAGGGGCTGGCGAGAATGGCTACACCTTC. As protein: CASSSAGAGENGYTF.

V and J are TRBV6-1 and TRBJ1-1, with D possibly TRBD1 on 5 matching bases. The germline CDR1 and CDR2 sequences are MNHNS and SASEGT. Trimming shortened V by 2 bases and J by 5 bases, and 24 bases separated the two germline ends. CDR3 length: 18 amino acids. Written as DNA, the CDR3 is TGTGCCAGCAGTGAACTCGGGTGGGGCAGGGCAATAGGTACTGAAGCTTTCTTT. It codes for CASSELGWGRAIGTEAFF.

The chain has TRBV11-3 and TRBJ2-7; 10 bases align to TRBD1. This CDR3 spans 16 amino acids. V gave up 5 bases and J gave up 2 bases; unmatched junction bases: 9. The germline V gene encodes CDR1 SGHNT and CDR2 YENEEA. In nucleotides, the CDR3 is TGTGCCAGCAGCAAAATGGGGACAGGGGTTACCTACGAGCAGTACGTC. It specifies CASSKMGTGVTYEQYV.

The rearrangement links TRBV6-2 or TRBV6-3 to TRBJ1-2; D is unclear. The CDR3 sequence is 14 residues long. The V gene lost 6 bases and the J gene lost 3 bases, with 14 bases spanning the gap. Per germline, CDR1 MNHEY and CDR2 SVGEGT. This CDR3 is CASSLFGDDYGYTF. The CDR3 DNA follows: TGTGCCAGCAGCCTCTTTGGGGATGACTATGGCTACACCTTC.

This chain connects TRBV5-6 to TRBJ1-2, with unresolved D. CDR3 length: 13 residues. V lost 5 bases and J lost 5, with 13 bases in between. Looked up from germline, CDR1 is SGHDT and CDR2 is YYEEEE. The CDR3 DNA is TGTGCCAGCAGGGATTTGGGGAGGTATGGCTACACCTTC. Encoded protein: CASRDLGRYGYTF.

This clone was seen only a few times. The V call is TRBV7-8, the J call TRBJ1-6; 10 bases agree with TRBD1. There are 15 residues in the CDR3. Germline V gene sequence: CDR1 SGHVS, CDR2 FQNEAQ. The trim removed 3 bases at V and 7 bases at J, leaving 3 bases unmatched. The CDR3 bases are TGTGCCAGCAGCTTTCAGACAGGGGGCAATTCACCCCTCCACTTT. Translation gives CASSFQTGGNSPLHF.

This sequence joins TRBV18 and TRBJ1-2, with D possibly TRBD1 on 5 matching bases. The CDR3 spans 13 residues. The germline V and J ends were trimmed by 2 bases and 8 bases, with 12 bases remaining between them. The germline V gene has CDR1 KGHSH and CDR2 LQKENI. The CDR3 sequence is CASSPMQGVGYTF. CDR3 in DNA: TGTGCCAGCTCACCAATGCAAGGGGTGGGCTACACCTTC.

The rearrangement uses TRBV4-3 and TRBJ2-1, with TRBD1 matching 9 bases. The CDR3 runs 17 residues. The ends lost 1 base at V and 7 bases at J; junction bases unmatched: 11. Per germline, CDR1 LGHNA and CDR2 YSLEER. The CDR3 loop reads CASSQVFWGQGVNEQFF. CDR3 nucleotides: TGCGCCAGCAGCCAAGTTTTTTGGGGACAGGGAGTGAATGAGCAGTTCTTC.

This clone is a singleton in its sample. The CDR3 DNA reads as TGTGCCAGCAGCTTTAGGGGTTCGGGGACTGAAGCTTTCTTT. The encoded protein is CASSFRGSGTEAFF. V gene TRBV7-2 combines with J gene TRBJ1-1; weak D call: TRBD1 (5 bases). V was cut by 3 bases and J by 5 bases, with 13 bases left in between. The CDR3 extends over 14 amino acids. Germline V gene sequence: CDR1 SGHTA, CDR2 FQGNSA.

The V and J genes are TRBV7-9 and TRBJ1-2; 8 bases agree with TRBD1. This CDR3 has 14 amino acids. CDR1 is SEHNR, CDR2 FQNEAQ, per germline (reference sequence). Trimming removed 2 bases from V and 6 bases from J; junction bases left unmatched: 5. The CDR3 sequence is CASSLRQGADGYTF. As DNA, the CDR3 is TGTGCCAGCAGCTTACGCCAGGGGGCCGATGGCTACACCTTC.

The CDR3 protein is CASSLYYIRGGYGYTF. DNA of the CDR3: TGTGCCAGCAGTTTATACTATATTCGGGGTGGCTATGGCTACACCTTC. The chain joins TRBV28 to TRBJ1-2; D remains unclear. Germline-derived CDR1 and CDR2 are MDHEN and SYDVKM. The CDR3 loop spans 16 amino acids. Trimming stripped 1 base from V and 4 bases from J, with 16 bases between.

V is TRBV7-2 and J is TRBJ2-3, with 11 bases fitting TRBD2. CDR3 length: 15 residues. The germline gives CDR1 SGHTA, CDR2 FQGNSA. V dropped 3 bases and J dropped 4; count of bases not matched to a gene: 3. The CDR3 spells CASSFTSGGADTQYF. In nucleotides, the CDR3 is TGTGCCAGCAGCTTTACTAGCGGGGGAGCAGATACGCAGTATTTT.

V and J are TRBV6-5 and TRBJ1-1; D unresolved. Trimming removed 10 bases at V and 5 bases at J, with 11 bases between. The CDR3 extends over 11 amino acids. From germline, CDR1 is MNHEY and CDR2 SVGAGI. CDR3 coding DNA: TGTGCCATCCGTTGGGGAACTGAAGCTTTCTTT. Encoded protein: CAIRWGTEAFF.

This clone was recorded a few times. This sequence joins TRBV10-1 and TRBJ2-2; D remains unclear. CDR1 and CDR2 from the germline V gene are WNHNN and SYGVQD (reference sequence). Trimming pared 1 base from V and 4 bases from J, leaving 7 bases between. CDR3 length: 14 amino acids. The CDR3 sequence is CASSEWGGTGELFF. CDR3 nucleotide sequence: TGCGCCAGCAGTGAGTGGGGTGGCACCGGGGAGCTGTTTTTT.

This chain connects TRBV19 to TRBJ1-2; the D gene is possibly TRBD1 (5 bases). The V and J ends lost 7 bases and 0 bases respectively, with 12 bases between them. The CDR3 runs to 14 residues. Germline V gives CDR1 LNHDA, CDR2 SQIVND (reference sequence). CDR3 in DNA: TGTGCCAGTAACACAGGACCCGCTAACTATGGCTACACCTTC. This translates into CASNTGPANYGYTF.

The chain combines TRBV6-2 or TRBV6-3 with TRBJ1-1, with D perhaps matching TRBD1 (6 bases). Trimming took off 6 bases at V and 4 bases at J, with 12 bases between the two ends. CDR1 and CDR2 from the germline V gene are MNHEY and SVGEGT. This CDR3 comprises 13 residues. The CDR3 DNA reads TGTGCCAGCAGCCCGGGACACCTCACTGAAGCTTTCTTT. It is translated as CASSPGHLTEAFF.

The chain couples TRBV5-4 to TRBJ2-7; TRBD1 agrees at 7 bases. Germline-derived CDR1 and CDR2 are SGHNT and YYREEE (reference sequence). The CDR3 is 16 residues long. J lost 3 bases, V lost 4 bases, and 13 bases had no gene match. The DNA for the CDR3 is TGTGCCAGCAGCCCCGGTGGGGACAGTATTCGCTACGAGCAGTACTTC. Translated, it gives CASSPGGDSIRYEQYF.